The 29 T cell receptor beta chains reported below all come from one sample, sequenced in a study of regulatory T cells in long-lasting Graves disease. As for time point: persistent/refractory GD, antithyroid drugs over 5 years with positive TRAb. PBMC-derived RNA was used for the TCR library. Both iRepertoire HTBI primers and Arm-PCR of CDR3 regions were used to build the TCR beta libraries. TCRdb redid the calling of the multiplex PCR reads with MiXCR, one entry per CDR3 protein. The table has roughly 430,000 distinct CDR3 sequences, under 25% seen once. The sample was peripheral blood mononuclear cells (PBMCs), taken when the disease was refractory, from a patient treated with antithyroid drugs. These receptors were obtained from a female donor with Graves disease.

The chain recombines TRBV7-6 with TRBJ2-2; perhaps TRBD1 as D (6 bases). The CDR3 length is 20 residues. Trimming cost V 6 bases and J 0 bases, with 26 bases left between them. Germline V CDR1 and CDR2: SGHVS, FNYEAQ. The CDR3 is CASSSTPPGQRLPNTGELFF. The CDR3 DNA follows: TGTGCCAGCAGTTCGACCCCCCCCGGACAGAGACTCCCGAACACCGGGGAGCTGTTTTTT.

The sample holds many counts of this clonotype. The chain links TRBV6-1 to TRBJ1-5, with TRBD1 as a possible D gene (6 bases). The CDR3 spans 15 residues. Germline-derived CDR1 and CDR2 are MNHNS and SASEGT. V was shortened by 5 bases and J by 2 bases, with 13 bases between the two germline ends. Written as DNA, the CDR3 is TGTGCCAGCAGTTTACAGGGTGTTGGCAATCAGCCCCAGCATTTT. It encodes CASSLQGVGNQPQHF.

This clonotype was recorded many times. This chain connects TRBV15 to TRBJ2-7, with TRBD1 matching over 9 bases. V was pared by 5 bases and J by 4 bases, with 6 bases of the junction left unmatched. Germline CDR1 and CDR2: LNHNV and YYDKDF (reference sequence). The CDR3 is 14 residues long. CDR3 amino acids: CATSDRTGAYEQYF. CDR3 sequence (DNA): TGTGCCACCAGCGACCGGACAGGGGCATACGAGCAGTACTTC. Variable domain in full (rest from reference TRBV15 and TRBJ2-7): DAMVIQNPRYQVTQFGKPVTLSCSQTLNHNVMYWYQQKSSQAPKLLFHYYDKDFNNEADTPDNFQSRRPNTSFCFLDIRSPGLGDTAMYLCATSDRTGAYEQYFGPGTRLTVT.

This clonotype showed up many times. The CDR3 nucleotides are TGTGCCACCAGTAGAGGCTCCTCGACCCAGTACTTC. This translates into CATSRGSSTQYF. The V gene is TRBV24-1, the J gene TRBJ2-5; D unresolved. Between the trimmed V and J ends, which lost 6 bases and 7 bases, there was a span of 11 bases. Germline lookup yields CDR1 KGHDR and CDR2 SFDVKD. CDR3 length: 12 amino acids.

Written as DNA, the CDR3 is TGTGCCAGCAGTCTCACCCCCGTTAGAGCCAGAAATCAGCCCCAGCATTTT. Protein sequence: CASSLTPVRARNQPQHF. The rearrangement uses TRBV27 and TRBJ1-5; D is unresolved. Germline V CDR1 and CDR2: MNHEY, SMNVEV (reference sequence). Trimming stripped 5 bases from V and 4 bases from J, with 21 bases between. CDR3 length: 17 residues.

A few counts support this clonotype. The J gene is TRBJ2-3, the V gene TRBV27; TRBD2 matches at 9 bases. The V and J ends lost 3 bases and 6 bases, in that order; junction bases with no gene match: 7. Germline-derived CDR1 and CDR2 are MNHEY and SMNVEV (reference sequence). The CDR3 sequence is 15 residues long. DNA of the CDR3: TGTGCCAGCAGTTTTGCGGGAGGGCCTCCCGATACGCAGTATTTT. Its protein product is CASSFAGGPPDTQYF.

This clonotype appeared many times. The chain combines TRBV6-1 with TRBJ1-5; D ambiguous. The CDR3 is made up of 13 amino acids. With 7 bases removed from V and 7 bases from J, the gap between germline ends came to 14 bases. CDR1 is MNHNS, CDR2 SASEGT, per germline. CDR3 amino acids: CASKGSLRQPQHF. CDR3 bases: TGTGCCAGCAAGGGAAGTTTGCGGCAGCCCCAGCATTTT.

This clonotype was seen a few times. The V gene is TRBV10-3, the J gene TRBJ1-2; 9 positions agree with TRBD1. The CDR3 spans 13 residues. With V trimmed by 9 bases and J by 8 bases, 10 bases remained unmatched. Germline V gene lookup returns CDR1 ENHRY and CDR2 SYGVKD. CDR3: CAITRDREGGYTF. CDR3 coding DNA: TGTGCCATTACCCGGGACAGGGAGGGAGGCTACACCTTC.

With respect to this clonotype: A much more abundant neighbour one base away suggests this may be a read error. The chain carries TRBV28 and TRBJ2-7; D perhaps matches TRBD2 (6 bases). V shed 8 bases and J shed 3 bases, with 11 bases lying between them. Germline V gene lookup returns CDR1 MDHEN and CDR2 SYDVKM. The length of the CDR3 is 12 residues. The CDR3 nucleotides read TGTGCCAGCGTGGGGCGGGGCTACGAGCAGTACTTC. It is translated as CASVGRGYEQYF. The full variable domain, its missing parts supplied by reference TRBV28 and TRBJ2-7, is DVKVTQSSRYLVKRTGEKVFLECVQDMDHENMFWYRQDPGLGLRLIYFSYDVKMKEKGDIPEGYSVSREKKERFSLILESASTNQTSMYLCASVGRGYEQYFGPGTRLTVT.

The chain joins TRBV28 to TRBJ2-1, with TRBD2 matching 10 bases. This CDR3 has 20 residues. CDR1 MDHEN and CDR2 SYDVKM come from the germline V gene. Trimming took 7 bases from V and 0 from J; bases not matched to a gene: 18. The CDR3 bases are TGTGCCAGCAATTCCATTCGATTAGCGGGAGGCCCCAGCTCCTACAATGAGCAGTTCTTC. It codes for CASNSIRLAGGPSSYNEQFF.

This clonotype came up many times. V gene TRBV2 combines with J gene TRBJ2-7, with 12 bases aligning to TRBD2. CDR3 length: 16 amino acids. V trimming: 5 bases; J trimming: 0 bases; junction bases outside the gene matches: 5. Germline V gene lookup returns CDR1 SNHLY and CDR2 FYNNEI. The CDR3 DNA is TGTGCCAGCAGTCTACTAGCGGGAGGCCGCTCCTACGAGCAGTACTTC. The encoded protein is CASSLLAGGRSYEQYF.

V gene TRBV30 combines with J gene TRBJ1-6; 10 bases line up with TRBD1. Germline V gene data show CDR1 as GTSNPN and CDR2 as SVGIG (reference sequence). The CDR3 has 15 residues. The junction had 10 bases not matched to a gene; V was cut back by 3 bases and J by 11 bases. CDR3 sequence (DNA): TGTGCCTGGAGGTTACCCGGGACAGGGGTTACACCCCTCCACTTT. Translated, it gives CAWRLPGTGVTPLHF.

This clonotype turned up a few times. J is TRBJ2-3 and V is TRBV20-1; 13 bases are a match to TRBD2. J was trimmed by 3 bases and V by 6 bases; bases with no gene match: 9. The CDR3 consists of 16 residues. The germline V gene has CDR1 DFQATT and CDR2 SNEGSKA (reference sequence). Here the CDR3 DNA reads TGCAGTGCCCTTATGACTAGCGGGAGGATGACAGATACGCAGTATTTT. Translating gives CSALMTSGRMTDTQYF.

There are many counts of this clonotype. The chain has TRBV12-3 or TRBV12-4 and TRBJ2-2; 7 nucleotides match TRBD2. V dropped 4 bases and J dropped 7; count of bases not matched to a gene: 3. This CDR3 has 13 residues. CDR3 loop: CASSSSGGGELFF. For the CDR3, the DNA is TGTGCCAGCAGTTCTAGCGGCGGCGGGGAGCTGTTTTTT.

The chain uses TRBV12-3 or TRBV12-4 and TRBJ2-3; D is undetermined. The CDR3 consists of 10 residues. CDR3 sequence reads: CGIGTDTQYF. CDR3 nucleotides: TGTGGGATCGGCACAGATACGCAGTATTTT.

This clonotype appeared many times. The CDR3 DNA reads as TGTGCCAGCAGCTCCGAGGGGTCGGGGCTTGAGACCCAGTACTTC. This sequence encodes CASSSEGSGLETQYF. The rearrangement links TRBV7-9 to TRBJ2-5; D is perhaps TRBD1 or TRBD2 (5 bases each). The germline CDR1 and CDR2 sequences are SEHNR and FQNEAQ (reference sequence). V gave up 4 bases and J gave up 5 bases, with 17 bases separating them. This CDR3 has 15 residues.

This clonotype appeared many times. The chain carries TRBV28 and TRBJ2-5; D ambiguous. The length of the CDR3 is 12 residues. Germline CDR1 reads MDHEN; CDR2 reads SYDVKM. Trimming took off 6 bases at V and 3 bases at J, with 8 bases between the two ends. The CDR3 loop is CASSLGKETQYF. The CDR3 nucleotides read TGTGCCAGCAGCTTAGGGAAAGAGACCCAGTACTTC.

This clonotype appeared a few times. The junction departs from germline at one end; a sequencing error may be responsible. This CDR3 is CASGLPQHF. The CDR3 nucleotides are TGTGCCAGCGGTTTACCCCAGCATTTT. This sequence joins TRBV27 and TRBJ1-5; D is unresolved. CDR3 size: 9 residues. Germline assignment: CDR1 MNHEY and CDR2 SMNVEV (reference sequence).

There are a few counts of this clonotype. The CDR3 here is CASSPDGSNQPQHF. For the CDR3, the DNA is TGTGCCAGCAGCCCCGACGGTAGCAATCAGCCCCAGCATTTT. The chain uses TRBV7-8 and TRBJ1-5; unclear D gene. Deletions cut 5 bases from V and 0 bases from J, with 8 bases between. In germline, CDR1 is SGHVS, CDR2 FQNEAQ. CDR3 size: 14 residues.

This clonotype was seen a few times. The gene calls are TRBV18 and TRBJ2-7; D not resolved. The CDR3 loop spans 16 amino acids. V was shortened by 4 bases and J by 2 bases, with 18 bases between the two germline ends. Germline CDR1 KGHSH, CDR2 LQKENI. CDR3 amino acids: CASSHGQPLTPYEQYF. The DNA of the CDR3 is TGTGCCAGCTCACACGGCCAGCCACTTACCCCCTACGAGCAGTACTTC.

CDR3 sequence reads: CSARDRRSLSYNEQFF. The CDR3 region has the DNA TGCAGTGCTAGAGATCGGAGGAGTTTGTCCTACAATGAGCAGTTCTTC. The chain links TRBV20-1 to TRBJ2-1, with D maybe TRBD2 (5 bases). CDR3 length: 16 amino acids. Germline V gives CDR1 DFQATT, CDR2 SNEGSKA (reference sequence). The V and J ends lost 0 bases and 1 base respectively, with 13 bases between them.

This clonotype was detected many times. This chain links TRBV7-9 with TRBJ1-4, with a weak D call TRBD1 (5 bases). The CDR3 runs 12 residues. V was shortened by 7 bases and J by 8 bases, with 11 bases between the two germline ends. Germline CDR1 is SEHNR and CDR2 is FQNEAQ (reference sequence). CDR3 in DNA: TGTGCCAGCAACAGGAGGCAAGAAAAACTGTTTTTT. Amino acid sequence: CASNRRQEKLFF.

The J gene is TRBJ2-1, the V gene TRBV16; 11 nucleotides match TRBD2. Germline-derived CDR1 and CDR2 are KGHSY and FQNENV. The V segment lost 8 bases and the J segment 7 bases; nucleotides outside the gene matches: 10. CDR3 length: 15 residues. CDR3 loop: CASGLTSGSYNEQFF. In DNA form, the CDR3 reads TGTGCCAGCGGCCTAACTAGCGGGAGTTATAATGAGCAGTTCTTC.

This sequence joins TRBV12-3 or TRBV12-4 and TRBJ2-1; no firm D call. CDR3 length: 12 residues. Trimming took off 6 bases at V and 9 bases at J, with 12 bases between the two ends. The CDR3 sequence: CASSPAPVEQFF. DNA of the CDR3: TGTGCCAGCAGCCCCGCCCCCGTTGAGCAGTTCTTC.

The chain employs TRBV9 and TRBJ2-7; 8 bases agree with TRBD1. This CDR3 region has 14 residues. The ends lost 3 bases at V and 2 bases at J; junction bases unmatched: 4. Germline V CDR1 and CDR2: SGDLS, YYNGEE. The CDR3 DNA sequence: TGTGCCAGCAGCGCCCGGACAGGGCCCTACGAGCAGTACTTC. Protein: CASSARTGPYEQYF.

This clonotype was counted only a few times. V is TRBV18 and J is TRBJ2-5, with 7 bases aligning to TRBD1. Germline CDR1 is KGHSH and CDR2 is LQKENI. CDR3 length: 15 residues. With 6 bases clipped from V and 5 bases from J, the junction kept 12 bases outside the gene matches. As DNA, the CDR3 is TGTGCCAGCTCCCCCGTCGCCGGGACAGACGAGACCCAGTACTTC. Encoded protein: CASSPVAGTDETQYF. The full variable domain, completed using reference TRBV18 and TRBJ2-5, is NAGVMQNPRHLVRRRGQEARLRCSPMKGHSHVYWYRQLPEEGLKFMVYLQKENIIDESGMPKERFSAEFPKEGPSILRIQQVVRGDSAAYFCASSPVAGTDETQYFGPGTRLLVL.

This clonotype was detected many times. This chain connects TRBV18 to TRBJ1-5, with TRBD1 as a possible D gene (5 bases). Germline CDR1 KGHSH, CDR2 LQKENI. Trimming pared 2 bases from V and 3 bases from J, leaving 11 bases between. The CDR3 has 15 amino acids. The CDR3 DNA is TGTGCCAGCTCACCAAAGAGGGGTTACAATCAGCCCCAGCATTTT. Translated, it gives CASSPKRGYNQPQHF.

This chain joins TRBV24-1 and TRBJ2-7; D may be TRBD1 (6 bases). V dropped 7 bases and J dropped 3 bases, with 15 bases sitting between them. This CDR3 has 14 amino acids. CDR1 and CDR2 from the germline V gene are KGHDR and SFDVKD. CDR3 protein: CATSPRDKFYEQYF. The CDR3 region has the DNA TGTGCCACCAGCCCCCGGGACAAGTTCTACGAGCAGTACTTC.

There are many counts of this clonotype. The CDR3 region has the DNA TGTGCCAGCAGCCCCGGGGCTAGCGGGAGCACCGAGCAGTACTTC. Residues: CASSPGASGSTEQYF. This chain connects TRBV6-1 to TRBJ2-7; 10 positions match TRBD2. The junction had 11 bases not matched to a gene; V was cut back by 6 bases and J by 6 bases. From germline, CDR1 is MNHNS and CDR2 SASEGT. The CDR3 spans 15 residues.